Each of the 6 T cell receptor beta chains below was sequenced from the same sample in a study of human T cells and chemical hapten exposure. Time point reported: pre-sensitization, week 0. The treatment denotes: therapeutic diphenylcyclopropenone sensitization with weekly scalp DPC. TCRdb reprocessed the RACE reads with MiXCR, giving one entry per CDR3 protein. Counted here are about 80,000 distinct CDR3 sequences, 12% to 15% occurring once; the ten biggest clones make up roughly 4.6%. Source: whole blood, taken in connection with sensitization to the hapten diphenylcyclopropenone (DPC). Every receptor here comes from a woman aged 45-65 years with alopecia areata. Some clones in this sample may be carry-over from other donors' samples.

The chain uses TRBV27 and TRBJ2-3; possibly TRBD1 for D (5 bases). With 5 bases removed from V and 5 bases from J, the gap between germline ends came to 17 bases. The CDR3 runs 15 residues. The germline V gene encodes CDR1 MNHEY and CDR2 SMNVEV (reference sequence). CDR3 amino acids: CASSSQSKGKDTQYF. CDR3 coding DNA: TGTGCCAGCAGTAGCCAATCTAAGGGGAAAGATACGCAGTATTTT.

This clonotype was observed at least ten times. The chain couples TRBV20-1 to TRBJ2-3; D call uncertain. V was pared by 6 bases and J by 6 bases, with 19 bases between. The germline V gene has CDR1 DFQATT and CDR2 SNEGSKA (reference sequence). The CDR3 is made up of 14 amino acids. CDR3 in amino acids: CSARHYRNSDTQYF. CDR3 nucleotide sequence: TGCAGTGCAAGGCACTATAGAAACTCGGATACGCAGTATTTT.

The chain joins TRBV28 to TRBJ2-7; D gene uncertain. Trimming removed 5 bases at V and 6 bases at J, with 8 bases between. The CDR3 totals 11 residues. Germline V lookup: CDR1 MDHEN, CDR2 SYDVKM. CDR3 sequence reads: CASSQFVEQYF. The CDR3 coding sequence is TGTGCCAGCAGTCAGTTCGTCGAGCAGTACTTC.

The rearrangement links TRBV11-2 to TRBJ2-7, with 11 positions matching TRBD2. The germline V gene encodes CDR1 SGHAT and CDR2 FQNNGV. V was clipped by 5 bases and J by 6 bases; unmatched bases: 12. This CDR3 comprises 16 residues. CDR3 sequence reads: CASSTLTSGKGGEQYF. For the CDR3, the DNA is TGTGCCAGCAGCACACTGACTAGCGGGAAAGGAGGCGAGCAGTACTTC. The variable domain in full, completed from reference TRBV11-2 and TRBJ2-7, reads EAGVAQSPRYKIIEKRQSVAFWCNPISGHATLYWYQQILGQGPKLLIQFQNNGVVDDSQLPKDRFSAERLKGVDSTLKIQPAKLEDSAVYLCASSTLTSGKGGEQYFGPGTRLTVT.

The gene calls are TRBV27 and TRBJ2-2; D is uncertain. The CDR3 is 14 amino acids. Germline-derived CDR1 and CDR2 are MNHEY and SMNVEV (reference sequence). The ends were cut back, 3 bases at V and 1 base at J, with 6 bases in the middle. CDR3 in DNA: TGTGCCAGCAGTTTTCGGCAGAACACCGGGGAGCTGTTTTTT. This codes for CASSFRQNTGELFF.

The chain carries TRBV27 and TRBJ2-3; 7 bases align to TRBD1. J gave up 5 bases and V 10 bases, and 9 bases lay outside the gene matches. The V gene's germline CDR1 is MNHEY and CDR2 SMNVEV (reference sequence). The CDR3 extends over 13 amino acids. CDR3 amino acids: CANYRGPRDTQYF. The CDR3 coding sequence is TGTGCCAACTACAGGGGCCCCAGAGATACGCAGTATTTT.